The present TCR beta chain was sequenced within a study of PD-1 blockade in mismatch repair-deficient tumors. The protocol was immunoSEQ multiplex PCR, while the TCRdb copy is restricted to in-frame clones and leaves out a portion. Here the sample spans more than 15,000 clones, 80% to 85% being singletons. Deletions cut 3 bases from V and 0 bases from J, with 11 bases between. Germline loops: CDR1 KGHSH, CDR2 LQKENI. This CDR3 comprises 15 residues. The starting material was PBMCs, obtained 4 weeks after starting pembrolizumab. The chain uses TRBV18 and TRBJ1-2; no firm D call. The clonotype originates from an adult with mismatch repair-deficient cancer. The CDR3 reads CASSPRENANYGYTF. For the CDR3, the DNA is TGTGCCAGCTCACCCCGGGAGAATGCTAACTATGGCTACACCTTC.